This paragraph reports one TCR beta chain. As yet, its antigen is unknown. This record belongs to a study of beta chain features in type 1 diabetes. Study-wide context: Examination spanned over 85,000,000 sorted cells from all samples.

Study-wide findings and caveats: Sampled from patients, naive, central memory and Treg TCRB repertoires appeared more similar than those sampled from healthy donors. Fewer junction insertions and more nucleotide deletions appeared in type 1 diabetes patients.

The germline CDR1 and CDR2 sequences are SGDLS and YYNGEE. This CDR3 is built from 21 residues. The V and J ends lost 4 bases and 1 base, in that order; junction bases with no gene match: 17. Sorting with CD45RO/CCR7/CD25/CD127/CD95/CD27 yielded naive, central memory, regulatory and stem-like memory CD4+ cells. cDNA synthesis used the whole RNA isolate, giving expressed TCRB sequences. Clones were read by immunoSEQ multiplex PCR, and TCRdb kept only the in-frame ones, dropping some. The table has 350,000 to 450,000 clones, around 14% seen once. The receptor was derived from a man aged 25-45 years in good health. This chain joins TRBV9 and TRBJ2-1, with TRBD2 matching 13 bases. The specimen was naive CD4+ T cells from blood. For the CDR3, the DNA is TGTGCCAGCAGCTCCCAATTACTAGCGGGGGGGCCCCTCGGGTCCTACAATGAGCAGTTCTTC. As protein: CASSSQLLAGGPLGSYNEQFF.